This T cell receptor beta chain was recorded in a study of T cell repertoires in cytomegalovirus infection. Study-level background: The study used recently identified HLA-C-restricted and well-studied HLA-B-restricted CMV epitopes. Both CMV infection and a matching HLA type were indicated by public TCR beta signatures.

Regarding the study as a whole: Carriers of CMV and the relevant HLA type were discriminated by public TCR beta frequency. Predominance within the ex vivo response was attributable to HLA-C-restricted CMV-specific TCR beta clonotypes.

The germline gives CDR1 LNHNV, CDR2 YYDKDF (reference sequence). Trimming stripped 2 bases from V and 6 bases from J, with 8 bases between. This CDR3 is built from 13 residues. As for this clonotype: What it binds is not known.

TCRdb itself ran the reads through MiXCR, one entry per CDR3 protein. The sample holds 750,000 to 950,000 distinct CDR3 sequences, just under 30% seen once. The receptor comes from a human donor in good health (CMV status not recorded). Some clones in this sample may be carry-over from other donors' samples. The sample in question was cultured CD8+ T cells from PBMCs, obtained from culture after CMV antigen stimulation. V and J are TRBV15 and TRBJ1-5; D is uncertain. CDR3 DNA: TGTGCCACCAGCAGATCCCGGACTCAGCCCCAGCATTTT. It is translated as CATSRSRTQPQHF.